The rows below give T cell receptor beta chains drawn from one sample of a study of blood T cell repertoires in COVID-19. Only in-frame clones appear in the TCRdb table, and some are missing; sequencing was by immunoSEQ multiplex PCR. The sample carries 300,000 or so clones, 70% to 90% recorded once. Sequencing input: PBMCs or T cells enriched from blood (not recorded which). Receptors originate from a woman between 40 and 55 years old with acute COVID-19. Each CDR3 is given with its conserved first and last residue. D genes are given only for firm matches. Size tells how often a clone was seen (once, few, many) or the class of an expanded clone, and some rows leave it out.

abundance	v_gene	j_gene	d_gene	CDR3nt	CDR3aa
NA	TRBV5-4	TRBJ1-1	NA	TGTGCCAGCAGCTTTGGGGGGGGAGAAGCTTTCTTT	CASSFGGGEAFF
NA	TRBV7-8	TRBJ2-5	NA	TGTGCCAGCAGACGACAGTATCAATCCCAAGAGACCCAGTACTTC	CASRRQYQSQETQYF
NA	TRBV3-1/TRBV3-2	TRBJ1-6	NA	TGTGCCAGCAGCCCGCCAGCAGGTTTTAATTCACCCCTCCACTTT	CASSPPAGFNSPLHF
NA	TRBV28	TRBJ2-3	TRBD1	TGTGCCAGCAGTTCAACGGGACAGGGGAAAGTTACAGATACGCAGTATTTT	CASSSTGQGKVTDTQYF
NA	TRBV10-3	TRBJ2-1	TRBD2	TGTGCCAGCCTAACCACTAGCGGGAGTCGCAATGAGCAGTTCTTC	CASLTTSGSRNEQFF
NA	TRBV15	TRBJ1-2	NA	TGTGCCACCAGCAGGCAGCGTTCTAACTATGGCTACACCTTC	CATSRQRSNYGYTF
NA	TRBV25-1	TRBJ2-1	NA	TGTGCCAGCAGTTGGGACAATTACTACAATGAGCAGTTCTTC	CASSWDNYYNEQFF
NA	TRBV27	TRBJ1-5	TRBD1	TGTGCCAGCGACAGGGGGCGAACGACTCAGCCCCAGCATTTT	CASDRGRTTQPQHF
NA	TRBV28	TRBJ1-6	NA	TGTGCCAGCAGTTTGAAGTGGAGAAATAATTCACCCCTCCACTTT	CASSLKWRNNSPLHF
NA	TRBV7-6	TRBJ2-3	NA	TGTGCCAGCAGCTCAGCCCCCGCACTAAGCGTTGGAACAGATACGCAGTATTTT	CASSSAPALSVGTDTQYF
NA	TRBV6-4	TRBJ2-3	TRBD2	TGTGCCAGCAGTGAACAAGTAGCTAGCGGTGGCACAGATACGCAGTATTTT	CASSEQVASGGTDTQYF
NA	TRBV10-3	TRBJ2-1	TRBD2	TGTGCCATCTCGACTAGCTCGAGCTCCTACAATGAGCAGTTCTTC	CAISTSSSSYNEQFF
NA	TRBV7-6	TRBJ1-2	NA	TGTGCCAGCAGCTTAGACGTCTCGGGATTCTATGGCTACACCTTC	CASSLDVSGFYGYTF
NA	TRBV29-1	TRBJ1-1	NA	TGCAGCGTTGCCGCGATCGGGGGGAACACTGAAGCTTTCTTT	CSVAAIGGNTEAFF
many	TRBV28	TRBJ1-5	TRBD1	TGTGCCAGCGCGACAGGGGGTCTATTAACCCAGCATTTT	CASATGGLLTQHF
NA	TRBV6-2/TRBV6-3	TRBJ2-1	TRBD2	TGTGCCAGCAGTCTCCTAGCGGGAAACAATGAGCAGTTCTTC	CASSLLAGNNEQFF
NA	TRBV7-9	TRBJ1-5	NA	TGTGCCAGCAGCTTAGGAGCGGGGGGTCAGCCCCAGCATTTT	CASSLGAGGQPQHF
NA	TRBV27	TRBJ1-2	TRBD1	TGTGCCAGCAGTCCTCGGGACAGGGGACTCTATGGCTACACCTTC	CASSPRDRGLYGYTF
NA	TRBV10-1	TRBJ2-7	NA	TGCGCCCCCCGACCCGGGACATCGGACGAACTATCCTACGAGCAGTACTTC	CAPRPGTSDELSYEQYF
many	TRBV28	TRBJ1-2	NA	TGTGCCAGCAGTTTCCCTGTCGGGGGAGGCTACACCTTC	CASSFPVGGGYTF
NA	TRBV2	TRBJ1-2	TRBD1	TGTGCCAGCAGAACCGGGACAGGGCTCTATGGCTACACCTTC	CASRTGTGLYGYTF
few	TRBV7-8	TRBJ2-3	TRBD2	TGTGCCAGCAGCCTCCGGACTAGCGGGAGTAGGGATACGCAGTATTTT	CASSLRTSGSRDTQYF
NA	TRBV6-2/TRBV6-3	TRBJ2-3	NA	TGTGCCAGCAGTTACTCGGGGGGGCCCACAGATACGCAGTATTTT	CASSYSGGPTDTQYF
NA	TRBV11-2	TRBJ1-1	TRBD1	TGTGCCAGCAGCCTAACAGGGGGCGGGTCTGGGGTCACTGAAGCTTTCTTT	CASSLTGGGSGVTEAFF
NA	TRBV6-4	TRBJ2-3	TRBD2	TGTGCCAGCAGAGAATCGGCGGGAGTAATCTCAGATACGCAGTATTTT	CASRESAGVISDTQYF
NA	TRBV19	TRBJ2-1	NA	TGTGCCAGTAATCGCGTAGCGTCGATCTCCTACAATGAGCAGTTCTTC	CASNRVASISYNEQFF
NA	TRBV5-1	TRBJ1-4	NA	TGCGCCAGCAGCTTGGCAGGGGTAACTAATGAAAAACTGTTTTTT	CASSLAGVTNEKLFF
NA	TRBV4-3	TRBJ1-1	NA	TGCGCCAGCAGCCAAGTCGCACAGGAAATTGGAGACACTGAAGCTTTCTTT	CASSQVAQEIGDTEAFF
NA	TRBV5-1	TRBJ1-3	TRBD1	TGCGCCAGCACCCCGGGACAGGGTGGGAACACCATATATTTT	CASTPGQGGNTIYF
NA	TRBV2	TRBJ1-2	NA	TGTGCCAGCAGTGAAATGACAAGCTATGGCTACACCTTC	CASSEMTSYGYTF
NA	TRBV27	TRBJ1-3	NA	TGTGCCCCACCAAAGAAGGGGGTCGGAAACACCATATATTTT	CAPPKKGVGNTIYF
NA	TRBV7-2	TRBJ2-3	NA	TGTGCCAGCAGCTTACTCCGTTTAGGGAGGACAGATACGCAGTATTTT	CASSLLRLGRTDTQYF
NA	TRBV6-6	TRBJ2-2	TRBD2	TGTGCCAGCAGTCCCACCGGGACTAGCGGGAGGGCCGACACCGGGGAGCTGTTTTTT	CASSPTGTSGRADTGELFF
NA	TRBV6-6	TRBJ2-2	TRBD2	TGTGCCAGCACTCGACTAGCGGGAGCGCTAACGAACACCGGGGAGCTGTTTTTT	CASTRLAGALTNTGELFF
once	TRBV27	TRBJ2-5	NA	TGTGCCAGCAGACTCGGGTGGAGAGAGACCCAGTACTTC	CASRLGWRETQYF
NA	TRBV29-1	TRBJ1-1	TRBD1	TGCAGCGTTAGGGGGCATGGCGAAGCTTTCTTT	CSVRGHGEAFF